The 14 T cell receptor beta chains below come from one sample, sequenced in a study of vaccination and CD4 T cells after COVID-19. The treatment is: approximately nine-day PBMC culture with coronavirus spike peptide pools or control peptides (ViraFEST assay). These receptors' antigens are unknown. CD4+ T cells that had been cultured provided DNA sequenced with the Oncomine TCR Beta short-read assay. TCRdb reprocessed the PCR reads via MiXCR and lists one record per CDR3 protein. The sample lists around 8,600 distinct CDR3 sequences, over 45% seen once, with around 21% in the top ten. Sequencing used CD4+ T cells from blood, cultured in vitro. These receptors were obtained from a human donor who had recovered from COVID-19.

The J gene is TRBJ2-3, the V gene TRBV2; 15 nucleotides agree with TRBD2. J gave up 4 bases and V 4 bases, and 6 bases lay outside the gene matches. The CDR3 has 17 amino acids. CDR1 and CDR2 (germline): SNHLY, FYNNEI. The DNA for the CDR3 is TGTGCCAGCAGTGGGGGACTAGCGGGGGGTTGGGCAGATACGCAGTATTTT. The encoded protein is CASSGGLAGGWADTQYF.

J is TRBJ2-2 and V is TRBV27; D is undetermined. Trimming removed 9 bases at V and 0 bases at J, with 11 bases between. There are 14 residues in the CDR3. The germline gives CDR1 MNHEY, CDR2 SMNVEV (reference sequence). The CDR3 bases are TGTGCCAGTATCGGTAGCACGAACACCGGGGAGCTGTTTTTT. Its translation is CASIGSTNTGELFF.

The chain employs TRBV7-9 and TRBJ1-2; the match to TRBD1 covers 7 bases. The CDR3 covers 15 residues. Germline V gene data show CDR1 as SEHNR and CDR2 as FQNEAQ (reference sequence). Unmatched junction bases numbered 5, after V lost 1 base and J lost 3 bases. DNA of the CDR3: TGTGCCAGCAGCTTAGTAGGGACAGCTTACTATGGCTACACCTTC. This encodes CASSLVGTAYYGYTF.

CDR3 protein: CSAKRVPDTSTDTQYF. The CDR3 DNA reads TGCAGTGCTAAGAGGGTCCCTGATACTAGCACAGATACGCAGTATTTT. The chain is built from TRBV20-1 and TRBJ2-3; D possibly corresponds to TRBD2 (5 bases). Germline lookup yields CDR1 DFQATT and CDR2 SNEGSKA (reference sequence). The V end lost 4 bases, the J end lost 0 bases, and 17 bases lay between the germline ends. This CDR3 comprises 16 residues.

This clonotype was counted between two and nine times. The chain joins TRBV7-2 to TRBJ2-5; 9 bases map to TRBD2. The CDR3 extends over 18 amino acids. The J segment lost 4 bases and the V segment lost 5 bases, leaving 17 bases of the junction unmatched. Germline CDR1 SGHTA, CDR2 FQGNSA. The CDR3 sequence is CASSLRPSGGFGGETQYF. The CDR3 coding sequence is TGTGCCAGCAGCCTCAGGCCGAGCGGGGGGTTCGGGGGAGAGACCCAGTACTTC.

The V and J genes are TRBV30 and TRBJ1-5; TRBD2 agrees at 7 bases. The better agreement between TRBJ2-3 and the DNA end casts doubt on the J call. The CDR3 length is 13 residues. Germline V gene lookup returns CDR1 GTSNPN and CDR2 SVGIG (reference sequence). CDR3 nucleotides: TGTGCCTGGAGTGTGGGGGGGGATCAGCCCCAGTATTTT. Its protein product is CAWSVGGDQPQYF.

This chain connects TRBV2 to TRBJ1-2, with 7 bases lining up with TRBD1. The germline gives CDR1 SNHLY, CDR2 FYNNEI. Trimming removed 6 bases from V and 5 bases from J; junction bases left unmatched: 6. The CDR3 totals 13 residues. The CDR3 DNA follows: TGTGCCAGCAGCCCCGGGACAGAGTATGGCTACACCTTC. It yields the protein CASSPGTEYGYTF. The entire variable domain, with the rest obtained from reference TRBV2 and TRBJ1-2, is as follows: EPEVTQTPSHQVTQMGQEVILRCVPISNHLYFYWYRQILGQKVEFLVSFYNNEISEKSEIFDDQFSVERPDGSNFTLKIRSTKLEDSAMYFCASSPGTEYGYTFGSGTRLTVV.

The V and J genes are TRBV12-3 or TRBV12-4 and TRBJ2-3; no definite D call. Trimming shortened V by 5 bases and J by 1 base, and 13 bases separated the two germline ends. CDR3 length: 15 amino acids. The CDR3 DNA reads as TGTGCCAGCAGTAAAGCACGTGTCCGCACAGATACGCAGTATTTT. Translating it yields CASSKARVRTDTQYF.

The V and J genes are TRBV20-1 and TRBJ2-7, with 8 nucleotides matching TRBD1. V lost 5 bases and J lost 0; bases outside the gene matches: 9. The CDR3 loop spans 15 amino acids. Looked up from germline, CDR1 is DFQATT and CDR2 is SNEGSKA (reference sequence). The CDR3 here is CSAGVRQGTSYEQYF. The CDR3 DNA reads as TGCAGTGCTGGAGTCCGACAGGGGACCTCCTACGAGCAGTACTTC.

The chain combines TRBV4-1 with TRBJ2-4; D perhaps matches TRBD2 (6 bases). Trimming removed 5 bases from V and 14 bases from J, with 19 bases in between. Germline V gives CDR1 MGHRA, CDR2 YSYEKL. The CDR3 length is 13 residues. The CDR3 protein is CASSEVEGTAEYF. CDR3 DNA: TGCGCCAGCAGCGAAGTGGAAGGGACTGCAGAGTACTTC.

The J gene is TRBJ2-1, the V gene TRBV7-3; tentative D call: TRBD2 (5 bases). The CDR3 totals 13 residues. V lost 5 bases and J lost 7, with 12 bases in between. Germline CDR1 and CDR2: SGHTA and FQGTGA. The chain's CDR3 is CASSLLAWNEQFF. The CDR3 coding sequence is TGTGCCAGCAGCCTCTTAGCGTGGAATGAGCAGTTCTTC.

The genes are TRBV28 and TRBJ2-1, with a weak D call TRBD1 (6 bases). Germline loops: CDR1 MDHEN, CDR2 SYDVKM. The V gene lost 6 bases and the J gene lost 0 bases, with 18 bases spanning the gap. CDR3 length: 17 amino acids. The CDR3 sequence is CASRTIMDRYSYNEQFF. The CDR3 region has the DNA TGTGCCAGCAGAACAATTATGGACAGATACTCCTACAATGAGCAGTTCTTC.

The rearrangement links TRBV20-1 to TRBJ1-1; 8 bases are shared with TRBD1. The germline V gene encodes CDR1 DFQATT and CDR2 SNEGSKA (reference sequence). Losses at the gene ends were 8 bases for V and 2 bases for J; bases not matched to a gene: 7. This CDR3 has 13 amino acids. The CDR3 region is CSSPTGANTEAFF. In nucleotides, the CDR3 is TGCAGTTCACCGACAGGGGCCAACACTGAAGCTTTCTTT.

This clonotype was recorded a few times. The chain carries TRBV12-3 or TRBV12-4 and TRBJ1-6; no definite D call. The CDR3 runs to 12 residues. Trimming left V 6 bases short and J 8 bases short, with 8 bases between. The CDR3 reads CASSRGYSPLHF. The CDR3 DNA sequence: TGTGCCAGCAGCCGGGGATATTCACCCCTCCACTTT.